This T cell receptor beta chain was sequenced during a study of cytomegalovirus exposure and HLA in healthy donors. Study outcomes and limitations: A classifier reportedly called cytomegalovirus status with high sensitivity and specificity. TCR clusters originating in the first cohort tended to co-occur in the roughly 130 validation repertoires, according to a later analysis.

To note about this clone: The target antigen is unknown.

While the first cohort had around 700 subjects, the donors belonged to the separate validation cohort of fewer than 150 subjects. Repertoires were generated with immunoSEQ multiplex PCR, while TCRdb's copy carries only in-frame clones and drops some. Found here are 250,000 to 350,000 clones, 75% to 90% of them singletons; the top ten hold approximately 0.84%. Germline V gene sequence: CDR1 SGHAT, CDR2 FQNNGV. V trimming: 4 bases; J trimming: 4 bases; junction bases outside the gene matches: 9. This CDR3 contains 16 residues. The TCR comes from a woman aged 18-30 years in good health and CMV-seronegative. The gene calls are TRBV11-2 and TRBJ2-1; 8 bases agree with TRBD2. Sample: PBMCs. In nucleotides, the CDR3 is TGTGCCAGCAGCTCTCGACTAAGCGGGAGTTACAATGAGCAGTTCTTC. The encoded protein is CASSSRLSGSYNEQFF.